One sample yielded the 13 T cell receptor beta chains listed below, sequenced in a study of CD4 T cells in relation to SARS-CoV-2 and coronaviruses (dated by TCRdb to the early 2020s). CD4+ T cells from unexposed donors were collected before the COVID-19 pandemic (2011-2018). After less than 13 days of culture, CD4+ T cells were isolated with the EasySep CD4+ T cell isolation kit. These receptors' targets are unknown. Libraries were made using the immunoSEQ multiplex PCR assay. In TCRdb, the immuneACCESS table is reduced to in-frame sequences with V and J assigned. These tables do not hold every clone; where another copy was compared, an unresolved V gene accounts for under half, and the others remain unexplained. The sample table records around 16,000 clones; roughly 78% of these occur just once. The ten largest clonotypes hold less than 20% of the sample. Sequencing used CD4+ T cells from PBMCs, cultured in vitro. Source of these receptors: a human donor in good health.

V gene TRBV5-8 combines with J gene TRBJ1-1; D is ambiguous. The CDR3 extends over 16 amino acids. Trimming removed 4 bases at V and 3 bases at J, with 19 bases between. Germline V lookup: CDR1 SGHTS, CDR2 YDEGEE. The CDR3 loop is CASSIGRAFGHTEAFF. As DNA, the CDR3 is TGTGCCAGCAGCATTGGACGGGCGTTCGGGCACACTGAAGCTTTCTTT.

This chain uses TRBV9 with TRBJ1-5, with D possibly matching TRBD1 (5 bases). The V and J ends lost 4 bases and 0 bases respectively, with 11 bases between them. The length of the CDR3 is 15 residues. Germline V lookup: CDR1 SGDLS, CDR2 YYNGEE. CDR3: CASSPQGGSNQPQHF. The CDR3 DNA reads TGTGCCAGCAGCCCTCAGGGAGGTAGCAATCAGCCCCAGCATTTT. The full variable domain, completed using reference TRBV9 and TRBJ1-5, is DSGVTQTPKHLITATGQRVTLRCSPRSGDLSVYWYQQSLDQGLQFLIQYYNGEERAKGNILERFSAQQFPDLHSELNLSSLELGDSALYFCASSPQGGSNQPQHFGDGTRLSIL.

The chain couples TRBV7-5 to TRBJ1-1; TRBD1, the table's D call, was not compared with the DNA. TRBV7-5 constitutes a pseudogene. The CDR3 runs to 12 residues. Here the CDR3 DNA reads TGTGCCAGAAGCTTCAGGGGAACTGAAGCTTTCTTT. Translation gives CARSFRGTEAFF.

This clone has only a few counts. V usage is TRBV28 and J usage is TRBJ1-5; a weak D match, TRBD1 (6 bases). The CDR3 runs to 13 residues. Germline V gene lookup returns CDR1 MDHEN and CDR2 SYDVKM. Between the trimmed V and J ends, which lost 11 bases and 5 bases, there was a span of 16 bases. DNA of the CDR3: TGTGCCGGAGGGGACAAGCGCTATCAGCCCCAGCATTTT. Translation gives CAGGDKRYQPQHF.

The DNA of the CDR3 is TGTGCCAGCAGGACCTACGGGGCTAACTATGGCTACACCTTC. It yields the protein CASRTYGANYGYTF. The genes are TRBV6-5 and TRBJ1-2; no firm D call. Germline lookup yields CDR1 MNHEY and CDR2 SVGAGI. The V end was cut by 6 bases, the J end by 0 bases, with 11 bases between. The CDR3 extends over 14 amino acids.

The chain employs TRBV7-9 and TRBJ2-1, with 9 bases matching TRBD2. The length of the CDR3 is 17 residues. Germline loops: CDR1 SEHNR, CDR2 FQNEAQ (reference sequence). The ends lost 1 base at V and 0 bases at J; junction bases unmatched: 4. CDR3 nucleotide sequence: TGTGCCAGCAGCTTAGATCTAGCGGGAATCTCCTACAATGAGCAGTTCTTC. Translation: CASSLDLAGISYNEQFF.

This sequence joins TRBV5-6 and TRBJ2-5; 11 bases line up with TRBD2. After removal of 1 base from V and 5 bases from J, the junction contained 10 bases not matched to a gene. The CDR3 is 17 residues long. CDR1 is SGHDT, CDR2 YYEEEE, per germline. In DNA, the CDR3 is TGTGCCAGCAGCTTGTCTAGCGGGGGGCCCTGGTGGGAGACCCAGTACTTC. It translates to CASSLSSGGPWWETQYF.

This chain links TRBV20-1 with TRBJ2-5, with D uncertain. CDR1 DFQATT and CDR2 SNEGSKA come from the germline V gene (reference sequence). This CDR3 contains 11 residues. Written as DNA, the CDR3 is TGCAGCGGTTGGAGCCAAGAGACCCAGTACTTC. It is translated as CSGWSQETQYF.

The J gene is TRBJ2-7, the V gene TRBV6-1; TRBD2 matches 7 bases. The CDR3 consists of 15 residues. The germline gives CDR1 MNHNS, CDR2 SASEGT. With 0 bases clipped from V and 0 bases from J, the junction kept 2 bases outside the gene matches. CDR3 in amino acids: CASSEAGGPSYEQYF. The CDR3 DNA follows: TGTGCCAGCAGTGAAGCGGGAGGGCCCTCCTACGAGCAGTACTTC.

The V gene is TRBV9, the J gene TRBJ1-1; tentatively, D is TRBD1 (5 bases). The CDR3 is 13 amino acids. The V gene's germline CDR1 is SGDLS and CDR2 YYNGEE. V was clipped by 3 bases and J by 0 bases, with 6 bases between them. The CDR3: CASSGQLNTEAFF. In DNA, the CDR3 is TGTGCCAGCAGCGGACAGCTGAACACTGAAGCTTTCTTT.

The V call is TRBV6-5, the J call TRBJ2-1; D ambiguous. V was clipped by 5 bases and J by 2 bases, with 7 bases between them. The germline gives CDR1 MNHEY, CDR2 SVGAGI. This CDR3 contains 13 residues. CDR3 residues: CASSIAAYNEQFF. CDR3 nucleotides: TGTGCCAGCAGTATCGCGGCCTACAATGAGCAGTTCTTC.

The rearrangement uses TRBV9 and TRBJ2-3; perhaps TRBD2 as D (5 bases). CDR3 length equals 13 residues. The germline V and J ends were trimmed by 2 bases and 4 bases, with 8 bases remaining between them. The germline V gene has CDR1 SGDLS and CDR2 YYNGEE. The CDR3 sequence: CASSVTLADTQYF. In DNA, the CDR3 is TGTGCCAGCAGCGTGACACTAGCAGATACGCAGTATTTT.

The rearrangement joins TRBV6-4 to TRBJ2-6; no clear D gene. Germline V gene sequence: CDR1 MRHNA, CDR2 SNTAGT. V was trimmed by 2 bases and J by 2 bases, leaving 4 bases between them. CDR3 length: 14 residues. CDR3 coding DNA: TGTGCCAGCAGTGACATAACTGGGGCCAACGTCCTGACTTTC. It is translated as CASSDITGANVLTF.